This T cell receptor (beta chain) originates from a study of T cell repertoires and HLA-DP antigens (dated by TCRdb to between 2018 and 2020). A note on the overall study: The study used an in vitro model of CD4+ T cell alloreactivity in which transduced HeLa cells presented allogeneic HLA-DP. Average DNA input was around 220 ng for sorted CD137+CD4+ samples, compared with about 1,100 ng for pre-culture CD4+ samples. Of the three donors, two were male and one was female, with ages ranging from the 18-to-29 band to the 60-to-69 band. The two alloantigens modelled structurally similar versus dissimilar alloantigens, differing from self at one and about 11 peptide-binding groove amino acids, respectively. Overall study outcomes, separate from this receptor: An average cumulative frequency of about 39% against one allele and approximately 50% against the other was found for clones undetected before culture. Limitations were identified as the inclusion of only a few donors, the use of a non-physiological HeLa antigen-presenting system, and the use of total CD4+ responder cells. Similar clonality (approximately 0.39) was observed for sorted CD137+ cells against both alloantigens, and this clonality was much higher than that observed in pre-culture samples (approximately 0.043). Separate analysis of naive and memory CD4+ repertoires was not performed.

Relative to germline, V is 0 bases shorter and J is 8 bases shorter, with 16 bases between their ends. As encoded in the germline V gene, CDR1 is ENHRY while CDR2 is SYGVKD. The CDR3 contains 15 residues, cysteine and phenylalanine counted. Kept here is only the CDR3 DNA, which spans 45 bases and is read in frame from base 1. Remarks on this clone: Its antigen target is currently unknown. Base quality data are lacking; no much larger clone is found one base away.

Untouched CD4+ T cells were isolated from Ficoll-separated PBMC by magnetic bead negative selection, reaching an average purity of about 98%. Untouched CD4+ T cells were isolated with magnetic beads from Ficoll-separated PBMC, and a purity of 95% to 98% was reached with negligible CD8+ contamination. Peripheral blood mononuclear cells were supplied by the buffy coats of a few healthy blood donors, who served as the study donors. All three donors were CMV seronegative. The DNeasy Blood & Tissue Kit was used for extraction of genomic DNA. TCRB sequencing was performed on genomic DNA from sorted CD137+CD4+ cells and pre-culture CD4+ baseline samples from each subject. The immunoSEQ multiplex PCR, with forward primers for 54 TRBV segments and reverse primers for 13 TRBJ segments, was used to amplify TCRB CDR3 regions. Pre-culture CD4+ samples were sequenced at deep resolution, targeting over 150,000 T cell genomes. Sequencing of the amplicons was done on an Illumina HiSeq System, giving 87 bp reads that spanned the CDR3. The original pipeline was this. PCR and sequencing errors in the reads were corrected, and CDR3 regions were defined by aligning to IMGT reference sequences. Synthetic template pools were used to estimate counts of templates and unique rearrangements. Clonality was computed as 1 minus Pielou's evenness. Richness was estimated with the Daley-Smith estimator. Morisita's index was used to measure repertoire overlap. Clones found in cultured samples but undetected in the pre-culture repertoire of the corresponding donor were defined as low-abundance clones. Held by TCRdb, this immuneACCESS table contains in-frame sequences only and omits some clones. Under half of the omission traces to an unresolved V gene where checked; the cause of the rest is unknown. V and J calls and clone size are as listed in that table; D and trimming were resolved from the DNA. This sample gives 65,000 to 95,000 clones in total; around 77% of them show up just once. Jointly, the top ten make up more than 1.5% of the sample.

The specimen sequenced was CD4+ T cells from PBMCs. This clonotype was sampled from a man aged 60 to 69 in good health and CMV-seronegative. The chain couples TRBV10-3 to TRBJ1-2, with TRBD1 as a weak D call on 5 bases. The DNA sequence is as follows: TGTGCCATCAGTGAGTCGTGGCAGGGCAAAGGGGGCTACACCTTC. It translates to CAISESWQGKGGYTF.